Following are 24 T cell receptor beta chains from one sample sequenced in a study of T-cell memory formation after mild COVID-19. A single record per CDR3 protein comes from TCRdb applying MiXCR to the 5' RACE reads. The data hold roughly 400,000 distinct CDR3 sequences, with about 16% observed a single time. The material sequenced was PBMCs or a T cell subset sorted from them (not recorded which). Receptor source: a young man who had mild COVID-19 (a few samples of this study predate the infection). Cell type and time point are not known.

The chain employs TRBV5-4 and TRBJ1-2; D remains ambiguous. Germline CDR1 and CDR2: SGHNT and YYREEE (reference sequence). The CDR3 runs to 15 residues. V lost 4 bases to trimming and J lost 4 bases, with 17 bases between them. CDR3 sequence reads: CASSRGPDESYGYTF. The CDR3 coding sequence is TGTGCCAGCAGCAGAGGACCGGACGAGTCCTATGGCTACACCTTC.

DNA for the CDR3: TGTGCCAGCAGTCCCGAAGGGCGCGAGCAGTACGTC. This encodes CASSPEGREQYV. This chain links TRBV6-1 with TRBJ2-7, with D uncertain. In germline, CDR1 is MNHNS, CDR2 SASEGT. The V end was cut by 5 bases, the J end by 6 bases, with 11 bases between. CDR3 length: 12 residues.

The chain combines TRBV5-1 with TRBJ2-7; 9 bases match TRBD2. Trimming cost V 2 bases and J 0 bases; bases outside gene matches: 3. From germline, CDR1 is SGHRS and CDR2 YFSETQ. The CDR3 is 15 residues long. In DNA form, the CDR3 reads TGCGCCAGCAGCTTTTTTAGCGGGGGCTCCTACGAGCAGTACTTC. It encodes CASSFFSGGSYEQYF.

The sample holds a few counts of this clonotype. The J gene is TRBJ2-5, the V gene TRBV6-5; possibly TRBD1 for D (6 bases). V lost 6 bases, J lost 5 bases, and 19 bases lay in between. Germline CDR1 is MNHEY and CDR2 is SVGAGI. The CDR3 has 15 amino acids. The CDR3 coding sequence is TGTGCCAGCAGCAGGATTCAGGGGAACGTGGAGACCCAGTACTTC. Translation gives CASSRIQGNVETQYF.

This clonotype has a handful of counts. The chain carries TRBV5-1 and TRBJ2-7, with 13 bases aligning to TRBD2. CDR3 size: 18 residues. In germline, CDR1 is SGHRS, CDR2 YFSETQ. V shed 5 bases, J shed 0 bases, and the junction held 11 bases outside the gene matches. The CDR3 sequence is CASSYWTSGGLSSYEQYF. The CDR3 DNA is TGCGCCAGCAGTTACTGGACTAGCGGGGGTCTTAGCTCCTACGAGCAGTACTTC.

The chain uses TRBV9 and TRBJ2-1; TRBD1 agrees at 10 bases. The J call may not be correct, given that the DNA end is closer to TRBJ2-7. The CDR3 contains 14 residues. Germline CDR1 and CDR2: SGDLS and YYNGEE. The CDR3 sequence: CASSVGTGAYEQYF. DNA of the CDR3: TGTGCCAGCAGCGTGGGGACAGGGGCCTACGAGCAGTACTTC.

This clonotype has a handful of counts. The V gene is TRBV4-1, the J gene TRBJ2-7; 9 positions agree with TRBD1. Germline V gene sequence: CDR1 MGHRA, CDR2 YSYEKL. J lost 4 bases, V lost 4 bases, and 11 bases had no gene match. CDR3 length equals 16 residues. CDR3 sequence (DNA): TGCGCCAGCAGCCTTAGCCCGAGACAGGGGGGATACGAGCAGTACTTC. Protein product: CASSLSPRQGGYEQYF.

This clonotype was counted only a few times. The V and J genes are TRBV12-3 or TRBV12-4 and TRBJ2-7; 7 nucleotides line up with TRBD1. The length of the CDR3 is 10 residues. CDR3 nucleotide sequence: TGTGCCAGCAGTTTTAAGACAGGGTGTGTC. Translated: CASSFKTGCV.

The rearrangement links TRBV6-2 or TRBV6-3 to TRBJ2-1; TRBD1 matches at 9 bases. The CDR3 has 17 residues. Per the germline V gene, CDR1 is MNHEY and CDR2 is SVGEGT. V trimming: 7 bases; J trimming: 2 bases; junction bases outside the gene matches: 12. CDR3 sequence: CASTTRTGTGTYNEQFF. For the CDR3, the DNA is TGTGCCAGCACCACCCGAACCGGGACAGGGACCTACAATGAGCAGTTCTTC.

This clonotype has a handful of counts. The gene calls are TRBV12-3 or TRBV12-4 and TRBJ1-5; D gene uncertain. V gave up 6 bases and J gave up 0 bases, with 9 bases separating them. The CDR3 contains 14 residues. CDR3 loop: CASSPTDSNQPQHF. The CDR3 DNA reads TGTGCCAGCAGCCCCACGGATAGCAATCAGCCCCAGCATTTT.

This clonotype was recorded a few times. The chain employs TRBV7-2 and TRBJ2-5, with 8 bases matching TRBD2. Germline assignment: CDR1 SGHTA and CDR2 FQGNSA. The CDR3 covers 15 residues. Germline trimming cut 1 base from V and 5 bases from J; bases unmatched to any gene: 6. The CDR3 DNA reads as TGTGCCAGCAGCTTAGAGGCGGGGGGCTGGGAGACCCAGTACTTC. Residues: CASSLEAGGWETQYF.

This clonotype came up a few times. The genes are TRBV10-2 and TRBJ2-7; tentative D call: TRBD2 (6 bases). V shed 3 bases and J shed 5 bases, with 11 bases lying between them. CDR3 size: 13 residues. CDR1 is WSHSY, CDR2 SAAADI, per germline. CDR3 region: CASSEGTPHEQYF. In nucleotides, the CDR3 is TGCGCCAGCAGTGAAGGGACTCCCCACGAGCAGTACTTC.

This clonotype was observed a few times. The chain is built from TRBV29-1 and TRBJ1-1; D ambiguous. The germline gives CDR1 SQVTM, CDR2 ANQGSEA. Trimming cost V 2 bases and J 2 bases, with 6 bases left between them. CDR3 length: 12 residues. The CDR3 here is CSVETSNTEAFF. CDR3 sequence (DNA): TGCAGCGTTGAAACCAGCAACACTGAAGCTTTCTTT.

The rearrangement uses TRBV5-5 and TRBJ1-4, with 7 bases lining up with TRBD1. Trimming removed 5 bases from V and 8 bases from J; junction bases left unmatched: 9. The V gene's germline CDR1 is SGHKS and CDR2 YYEKEE (reference sequence). This CDR3 region has 14 residues. The CDR3 sequence: CASSRDSREEKLFF. CDR3 DNA sequence: TGTGCCAGCAGTCGGGACAGTCGGGAGGAAAAACTGTTTTTT.

This clonotype was counted at least ten times. The chain is built from TRBV11-2 and TRBJ2-1; D tentatively fits TRBD1 or TRBD2 (5 bases each). The V end lost 2 bases, the J end lost 4 bases, and 18 bases lay between the germline ends. This CDR3 has 17 amino acids. The germline V gene has CDR1 SGHAT and CDR2 FQNNGV. The CDR3 spells CASSLRVGSGRYNEQFF. In DNA form, the CDR3 reads TGTGCCAGCAGCTTAAGGGTTGGATCGGGACGATACAATGAGCAGTTCTTC.

This clonotype appeared a few times. This rearrangement joins TRBV11-3 to TRBJ2-1; either TRBD1 or TRBD2 may fit D (5 bases each). The CDR3 spans 14 residues. The germline gives CDR1 SGHNT, CDR2 YENEEA. With 1 base removed from V and 7 bases from J, the gap between germline ends came to 11 bases. The CDR3 DNA reads TGTGCCAGCAGCTTAGGGGACGCCGGGAATGAGCAGTTCTTC. It encodes CASSLGDAGNEQFF.

This clonotype was detected ten times or more. CDR3 loop: CASSQANLVGSSYNEQFF. The CDR3 coding sequence is TGCGCCAGCAGCCAAGCCAATCTGGTCGGGAGCTCCTACAATGAGCAGTTCTTC. The chain links TRBV4-1 to TRBJ2-1; D may be TRBD2 (6 bases). Trimming stripped 1 base from V and 0 bases from J, with 16 bases between. CDR3 length: 18 residues. In germline, CDR1 is MGHRA, CDR2 YSYEKL.

This sequence joins TRBV20-1 and TRBJ2-3; D uncertain. V was clipped by 6 bases and J by 6 bases, with 13 bases between them. This CDR3 region has 12 residues. CDR1 DFQATT and CDR2 SNEGSKA come from the germline V gene (reference sequence). The CDR3 nucleotides are TGCAGTGCAAACCAAAGGAAGGATACGCAGTATTTT. Protein: CSANQRKDTQYF.

CDR3 DNA: TGTGCCAGCAGCTTAGCCAGGGGGCTTACTGAAGCTTTCTTT. Translating gives CASSLARGLTEAFF. The chain employs TRBV7-8 and TRBJ1-1, with TRBD1 identical over 8 bases. This CDR3 has 14 amino acids. Germline V gene data show CDR1 as SGHVS and CDR2 as FQNEAQ. The junction had 2 bases not matched to a gene; V was cut back by 0 bases and J by 5 bases.

This chain uses TRBV29-1 with TRBJ1-4, with a weak D call TRBD1 (5 bases). V was pared by 4 bases and J by 7 bases, with 7 bases between. There are 11 residues in the CDR3. Looked up from germline, CDR1 is SQVTM and CDR2 is ANQGSEA. The CDR3 loop is CSVGDAEKLFF. CDR3 sequence (DNA): TGCAGCGTTGGGGACGCTGAAAAACTGTTTTTT.

There are many counts of this clonotype. The chain recombines TRBV7-9 with TRBJ1-1; D is uncertain. Germline V gives CDR1 SEHNR, CDR2 FQNEAQ (reference sequence). Trimming cost V 3 bases and J 4 bases, with 9 bases left between them. This CDR3 spans 13 amino acids. The CDR3 coding sequence is TGTGCCAGCAGCTTCGGGGTGGGCACTGAAGCTTTCTTT. Its translation is CASSFGVGTEAFF.

V and J are TRBV6-6 and TRBJ2-3; D remains ambiguous. The CDR3 extends over 15 amino acids. The ends were cut back, 8 bases at V and 7 bases at J, with 22 bases in the middle. Germline values: CDR1 MNHNY, CDR2 SVGAGI (reference sequence). The CDR3 protein is CASSYRGRTSYTQYF. The CDR3 DNA is TGTGCCAGCTCCTACCGTGGGCGTACGAGCTATACGCAGTATTTT.

This clonotype was found many times. V is TRBV28 and J is TRBJ2-7, with 13 bases aligning to TRBD2. Trimming removed 5 bases from V and 9 bases from J; junction bases left unmatched: 13. CDR1 is MDHEN, CDR2 SYDVKM, per germline. The CDR3 runs to 16 residues. DNA for the CDR3: TGTGCCAGCAGTCCCAGTGGGACTAGCGGGGTACGAGGGCAGTACGTC. Protein product: CASSPSGTSGVRGQYV.

The chain employs TRBV5-1 and TRBJ2-5, with D tentatively TRBD2 (6 bases). V gave up 4 bases and J gave up 5 bases, with 21 bases separating them. The CDR3 extends over 16 amino acids. The germline V gene encodes CDR1 SGHRS and CDR2 YFSETQ. As DNA, the CDR3 is TGCGCCAGCAGCGGGGGGACGTCGTATACGGGGGAGACCCAGTACTTC. Its protein product is CASSGGTSYTGETQYF. Full variable domain (outside the CDR3, taken from reference TRBV5-1 and TRBJ2-5): KAGVTQTPRYLIKTRGQQVTLSCSPISGHRSVSWYQQTPGQGLQFLFEYFSETQRNKGNFPGRFSGRQFSNSRSEMNVSTLELGDSALYLCASSGGTSYTGETQYFGPGTRLLVL.